The clone carrying this T cell receptor (beta chain) has just a few counts. Its antigen is unidentified. As every portion of the isolated RNA was reverse transcribed, the sequencing read expressed TCRB transcripts. The repertoire was sequenced with immunoSEQ multiplex PCR; TCRdb's copy has only in-frame clones and lacks some. The sample has over 500,000 clones; roughly a sixth are singletons. This record belongs to a study of beta chain features in type 1 diabetes. Notes on the study in general: Among all four CD4+ subsets, Type 1 diabetes patients had TCRB CDR3s that were moderately but significantly shorter. There were fewer insertions and more deletions at the VDJ junctions of type 1 diabetes patients. Relative to healthy donors, patients appeared to have naive, central memory and Treg TCRB repertoires that were more similar.

The source material was naive CD4+ T cells from blood. The receptor comes from a man younger than 35 in good health.

CDR3 protein: CASSGERDGYTF. DNA of the CDR3: TGTGCCAGCAGTGGAGAGAGGGATGGCTACACCTTC. The chain uses TRBV2 and TRBJ1-2; D gene ambiguous. Trimming took 4 bases from V and 6 from J, leaving 9 bases between them. In germline, CDR1 is SNHLY, CDR2 FYNNEI. CDR3 length: 12 amino acids.